The 18 T cell receptor beta chains listed next were all sequenced from one sample in a study of shared clonotypes between healthy human individuals. The method was immunoSEQ multiplex PCR; TCRdb's version includes in-frame clones alone and lacks a portion of them. The data show 2,100,000 or so clones, approximately 96% seen once. The sequencing sample was made of naive CD4+ T cells sorted from blood. Subset denoted: CD45RA+ positively selected. These receptors came from a man aged 18 to 30 in good health.

The chain has TRBV28 and TRBJ2-5; 12 nucleotides match TRBD2. This CDR3 is built from 17 residues. Germline CDR1 and CDR2: MDHEN and SYDVKM. V gave up 2 bases and J gave up 5 bases; unmatched junction bases: 9. The chain's CDR3 is CASSLAAGLAGGETQYF. The CDR3, as DNA: TGTGCCAGCAGTTTAGCAGCGGGACTAGCGGGCGGGGAGACCCAGTACTTC.

The chain uses TRBV27 and TRBJ2-7; possible D gene TRBD1, 6 bases. CDR1 and CDR2 (germline): MNHEY, SMNVEV (reference sequence). Between the trimmed V and J ends, which lost 6 bases and 1 base, there was a span of 19 bases. The CDR3 runs to 16 residues. CDR3 amino acids: CASRIPTGTRSYEQYF. The CDR3 coding sequence is TGTGCCAGCAGGATTCCCACCGGGACAAGATCCTACGAGCAGTACTTC.

This clone was recorded once. The J gene is TRBJ2-2, the V gene TRBV5-1; D is undetermined. Germline lookup yields CDR1 SGHRS and CDR2 YFSETQ. The germline V and J ends were trimmed by 7 bases and 0 bases, with 10 bases remaining between them. This CDR3 region has 14 residues. In DNA form, the CDR3 reads TGCGCCAGCCGACGGCGCACGAACACCGGGGAGCTGTTTTTT. Translating gives CASRRRTNTGELFF.

This chain joins TRBV9 and TRBJ2-7; D is possibly TRBD1 (6 bases). With 4 bases removed from V and 0 bases from J, the gap between germline ends came to 17 bases. Germline assignment: CDR1 SGDLS and CDR2 YYNGEE. This CDR3 contains 16 residues. The CDR3 DNA follows: TGTGCCAGCAGCCCACCCCGACAGGACCGCTCCTACGAGCAGTACTTC. It specifies CASSPPRQDRSYEQYF.

This sequence joins TRBV7-9 and TRBJ2-7; 10 positions agree with TRBD2. Germline V gene lookup returns CDR1 SEHNR and CDR2 FQNEAQ (reference sequence). V lost 4 bases, J lost 6 bases, and 9 bases stayed unmatched. There are 15 residues in the CDR3. CDR3 loop: CASSSLAGEAGEQYF. CDR3 nucleotides: TGTGCCAGCAGCTCTCTAGCGGGGGAAGCAGGCGAGCAGTACTTC.

V and J are TRBV4-3 and TRBJ1-5; D ambiguous. Trimming shortened V by 4 bases and J by 2 bases, and 24 bases separated the two germline ends. This CDR3 is 19 amino acids long. Germline V gene lookup returns CDR1 LGHNA and CDR2 YSLEER. The CDR3 loop is CASSPSWVPRSDGNQPQHF. The DNA for the CDR3 is TGCGCCAGCAGCCCTTCATGGGTACCTAGAAGTGATGGCAATCAGCCCCAGCATTTT.

The chain recombines TRBV29-1 with TRBJ1-1; 7 bases align to TRBD1. CDR1 is SQVTM, CDR2 ANQGSEA, per germline. The CDR3 covers 13 residues. Losses at the gene ends were 4 bases for V and 3 bases for J; bases not matched to a gene: 5. Written as DNA, the CDR3 is TGCAGCGTTGGAGGACAGGTAGACACTGAAGCTTTCTTT. Translated, it gives CSVGGQVDTEAFF.

V and J are TRBV7-2 and TRBJ2-7, with TRBD2 matching over 7 bases. CDR3 length: 14 residues. The V gene end was trimmed by 3 bases and the J gene end by 2 bases; junction bases not matched to a gene: 4. Germline-derived CDR1 and CDR2 are SGHTA and FQGNSA. CDR3 sequence (DNA): TGTGCCAGCAGCTTCGGCGCGGGAGCCTACGAGCAGTACTTC. Translated: CASSFGAGAYEQYF.

This chain uses TRBV27 with TRBJ2-7; 9 bases are shared with TRBD1. Germline V lookup: CDR1 MNHEY, CDR2 SMNVEV (reference sequence). This CDR3 has 17 amino acids. V lost 6 bases and J lost 5; bases outside the gene matches: 17. DNA for the CDR3: TGTGCCAGCAGCTTACTATTTGGGACAGGGAATAACCACGAGCAGTACTTC. This codes for CASSLLFGTGNNHEQYF.

This chain connects TRBV30 to TRBJ1-1, with a possible D match to TRBD1 (6 bases). CDR1 and CDR2 (germline): GTSNPN, SVGIG (reference sequence). The CDR3 is 13 residues long. Trimming removed 4 bases from V and 1 base from J, with 10 bases in between. The DNA for the CDR3 is TGTGCCTGGAAAGAAGGGGGGAACACTGAAGCTTTCTTT. Protein: CAWKEGGNTEAFF.

This clone was detected a few times. This chain connects TRBV6-6 to TRBJ1-5; D gene ambiguous. This CDR3 is built from 15 residues. CDR1 and CDR2 from the germline V gene are MNHNY and SVGAGI (reference sequence). V lost 4 bases to trimming and J lost 2 bases, with 12 bases between them. CDR3 residues: CASSSLFNGNQPQHF. CDR3 DNA: TGTGCCAGCAGTTCCCTCTTTAATGGCAATCAGCCCCAGCATTTT.

The chain is built from TRBV2 and TRBJ2-3; no definite D call. The CDR3 covers 14 residues. From germline, CDR1 is SNHLY and CDR2 FYNNEI. V lost 4 bases and J 1 base, leaving 9 bases between the germline ends. The CDR3, as DNA: TGTGCCAGCAGTGTTAACAGAGGCACAGATACGCAGTATTTT. It specifies CASSVNRGTDTQYF. Filled out from reference TRBV2 and TRBJ2-3, the complete variable domain reads EPEVTQTPSHQVTQMGQEVILRCVPISNHLYFYWYRQILGQKVEFLVSFYNNEISEKSEIFDDQFSVERPDGSNFTLKIRSTKLEDSAMYFCASSVNRGTDTQYFGPGTRLTVL.

The rearrangement joins TRBV6-6 to TRBJ2-7; weak D call: TRBD2 (6 bases). This CDR3 contains 13 residues. CDR1 and CDR2 from the germline V gene are MNHNY and SVGAGI (reference sequence). V lost 8 bases to trimming and J lost 4 bases, with 15 bases between them. CDR3: CASARDSKYEQYF. The CDR3 DNA follows: TGTGCCAGCGCACGGGACTCAAAGTACGAGCAGTACTTC.

The rearrangement uses TRBV4-2 and TRBJ2-1, with D perhaps matching TRBD2 (6 bases). Looked up from germline, CDR1 is LGHNA and CDR2 is YNFKEQ. The CDR3 is 15 amino acids. V shed 0 bases and J shed 3 bases, with 9 bases lying between them. CDR3: CASSQDPAGYNEQFF. CDR3 coding DNA: TGTGCCAGCAGCCAAGATCCAGCGGGCTACAATGAGCAGTTCTTC.

With respect to this clone: Other DNA sequences in this specimen translate into the identical CDR3. This rearrangement joins TRBV18 to TRBJ2-5; D gene unclear. V was shortened by 0 bases and J by 5 bases, with 7 bases between the two germline ends. This CDR3 has 13 residues. Germline V gene lookup returns CDR1 KGHSH and CDR2 LQKENI. In DNA, the CDR3 is TGTGCCAGCTCACCACCGGGCCAGGAGACCCAGTACTTC. Amino acids: CASSPPGQETQYF.

Comments on this clone: The same CDR3 can be traced to other DNA sequences in this sample. CDR3 DNA sequence: TGTGCCAGCAGCTTGGTAGGGCTGAACACTGAAGCTTTCTTT. Amino acids: CASSLVGLNTEAFF. This chain links TRBV5-4 with TRBJ1-1; the D is unclear. Germline V gene sequence: CDR1 SGHNT, CDR2 YYREEE (reference sequence). V lost 0 bases and J lost 0, with 6 bases in between. The CDR3 is 14 residues long.

This clone was observed a few times. The sample has other DNA sequences that encode this CDR3 too. The chain employs TRBV5-1 and TRBJ1-6, with D uncertain. The length of the CDR3 is 14 residues. The germline gives CDR1 SGHRS, CDR2 YFSETQ. V dropped 0 bases and J dropped 5 bases, with 6 bases sitting between them. The CDR3 DNA is TGCGCCAGCAGCTTGGGGCAGGATAATTCACCCCTCCACTTT. Its protein product is CASSLGQDNSPLHF.

This clone was recorded only once. The chain recombines TRBV18 with TRBJ2-5, with a possible D match to TRBD2 (6 bases). In germline, CDR1 is KGHSH, CDR2 LQKENI. This CDR3 comprises 15 residues. V was trimmed by 3 bases and J by 1 base, leaving 12 bases between them. This CDR3 reads CASSPGGTGQETQYF. The CDR3 DNA follows: TGTGCCAGCTCACCCGGCGGGACGGGCCAAGAGACCCAGTACTTC.